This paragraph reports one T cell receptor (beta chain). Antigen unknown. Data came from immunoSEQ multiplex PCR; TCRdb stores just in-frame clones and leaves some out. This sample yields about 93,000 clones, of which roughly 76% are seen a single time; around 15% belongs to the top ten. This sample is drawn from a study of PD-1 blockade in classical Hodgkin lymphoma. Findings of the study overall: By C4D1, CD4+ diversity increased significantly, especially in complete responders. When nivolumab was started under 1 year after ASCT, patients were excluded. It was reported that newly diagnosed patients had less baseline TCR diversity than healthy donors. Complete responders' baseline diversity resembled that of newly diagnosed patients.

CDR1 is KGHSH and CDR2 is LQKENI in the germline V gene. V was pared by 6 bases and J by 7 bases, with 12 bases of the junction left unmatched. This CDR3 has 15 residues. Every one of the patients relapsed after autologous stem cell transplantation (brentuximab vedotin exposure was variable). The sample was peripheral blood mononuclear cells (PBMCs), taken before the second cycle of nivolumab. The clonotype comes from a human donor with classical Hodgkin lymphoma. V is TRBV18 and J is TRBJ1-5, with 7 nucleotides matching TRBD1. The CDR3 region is CASSSQGGDRQPQHF. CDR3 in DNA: TGTGCCAGCTCGAGCCAGGGGGGGGATCGGCAGCCCCAGCATTTT.